Below are 22 T cell receptor beta chains sequenced from a single sample in a study of blood T cell repertoires in COVID-19. The table came from immunoSEQ multiplex PCR; TCRdb's copy has only in-frame clones and leaves some out. The data contain about 39,000 clones, less than 85% of them seen just once; the ten biggest clones take up 20% to 30%. The sequenced sample was peripheral blood. These receptors were collected from a man aged 65 to 79 with acute or convalescent COVID-19.

The V gene is TRBV2, the J gene TRBJ1-2; D ambiguous. The CDR3 is 15 amino acids. V was clipped by 3 bases and J by 0 bases, with 11 bases between them. Germline CDR1 reads SNHLY; CDR2 reads FYNNEI. The CDR3 spells CASSDNRITNYGYTF. The CDR3 nucleotides read TGTGCCAGCAGTGATAATAGAATTACTAACTATGGCTACACCTTC.

The chain has TRBV28 and TRBJ2-3; tentatively, D is TRBD2 (5 bases). CDR1 is MDHEN, CDR2 SYDVKM, per germline. Deletions cut 3 bases from V and 6 bases from J, with 10 bases between. CDR3 size: 13 residues. CDR3 coding DNA: TGTGCCAGCAGTTTGAGGGCTCGGGATACGCAGTATTTT. Amino acid sequence: CASSLRARDTQYF.

The chain couples TRBV2 to TRBJ2-7, with 7 nucleotides matching TRBD2. Per germline, CDR1 SNHLY and CDR2 FYNNEI. CDR3 length: 12 amino acids. J gave up 6 bases and V 6 bases, and 5 bases lay outside the gene matches. This chain's CDR3 is CASRGEGREQYF. CDR3 DNA sequence: TGTGCCAGCAGGGGGGAGGGGCGCGAGCAGTACTTC.

The V and J genes are TRBV24-1 and TRBJ2-7; possible D gene TRBD1, 5 bases. V dropped 4 bases and J dropped 3 bases, with 12 bases sitting between them. The CDR3 runs to 14 residues. Germline-derived CDR1 and CDR2 are KGHDR and SFDVKD. CDR3 sequence (DNA): TGTGCCACCAGTGACACCGGACATCTCTACGAGCAGTACTTC. It encodes CATSDTGHLYEQYF.

This clone has only one observation. CDR3 bases: TGTGCCAGCAGTCTAGGACAGGGGCCTTACAATGAGCAGTTCTTC. The encoded protein is CASSLGQGPYNEQFF. The chain is built from TRBV27 and TRBJ2-1; TRBD1 aligns across 9 bases. Germline loops: CDR1 MNHEY, CDR2 SMNVEV (reference sequence). CDR3 size: 15 residues. After removal of 5 bases from V and 4 bases from J, the junction contained 6 bases not matched to a gene.

This chain links TRBV14 with TRBJ2-7; 8 bases agree with TRBD2. With V trimmed by 0 bases and J by 3 bases, 7 bases remained unmatched. The CDR3 contains 16 residues. The germline V gene encodes CDR1 SGHDN and CDR2 FVKESK. This chain's CDR3 is CASSQDLGGRNYEQYF. CDR3 DNA: TGTGCCAGCAGCCAAGATTTGGGCGGGAGGAACTACGAGCAGTACTTC.

The chain uses TRBV9 and TRBJ2-2, with 8 positions matching TRBD1. With V trimmed by 6 bases and J by 1 base, 11 bases remained unmatched. Germline V gene lookup returns CDR1 SGDLS and CDR2 YYNGEE. This CDR3 is built from 17 residues. CDR3 DNA sequence: TGTGCCAGCACCACTGGGGTAGGGACAGGGAACACCGGGGAGCTGTTTTTT. It specifies CASTTGVGTGNTGELFF.

The chain is built from TRBV5-1 and TRBJ2-7, with 10 bases lining up with TRBD2. Germline V gene lookup returns CDR1 SGHRS and CDR2 YFSETQ. V dropped 4 bases and J dropped 4; count of bases not matched to a gene: 8. The CDR3 length is 15 residues. The CDR3 DNA reads TGCGCCAGCAGCCTAATAGCGGGAGGCGAGTACGAGCAGTACTTC. Translating it yields CASSLIAGGEYEQYF.

The chain uses TRBV19 and TRBJ2-7, with 8 nucleotides matching TRBD2. The CDR3 runs 14 residues. The V gene end was trimmed by 4 bases and the J gene end by 6 bases; junction bases not matched to a gene: 8. Germline V lookup: CDR1 LNHDA, CDR2 SQIVND (reference sequence). For the CDR3, the DNA is TGTGCCAGTAGTACGCAGGGACTAGTAGGCGAGCAGTACTTC. Translated: CASSTQGLVGEQYF.

In DNA form, the CDR3 reads TGTGCCAGCAATCTAGGGGGCTATTCACCCCTCCACTTT. This codes for CASNLGGYSPLHF. V and J are TRBV9 and TRBJ1-6, with TRBD1 matching 7 bases. CDR1 SGDLS and CDR2 YYNGEE come from the germline V gene. The junction had 5 bases not matched to a gene; V was cut back by 6 bases and J by 8 bases. The CDR3 length is 13 residues.

This chain joins TRBV6-6 and TRBJ2-7, with D tentatively TRBD1 (6 bases). Trimming stripped 5 bases from V and 0 bases from J, with 8 bases between. CDR3 size: 13 residues. Germline values: CDR1 MNHNY, CDR2 SVGAGI (reference sequence). Here the CDR3 reads CASSQQGSYEQYF. CDR3 DNA sequence: TGTGCCAGCAGTCAACAGGGCTCCTACGAGCAGTACTTC.

This clone was observed a few times. The chain couples TRBV7-8 to TRBJ1-5; no clear D gene. CDR3 size: 16 residues. V shed 1 base and J shed 1 base, with 11 bases lying between them. Germline CDR1 SGHVS, CDR2 FQNEAQ. The CDR3 DNA follows: TGTGCCAGCAGCTTAGAGTCGGGTATAAGCAATCAGCCCCAGCATTTT. Its protein is CASSLESGISNQPQHF.

The chain combines TRBV29-1 with TRBJ2-7, with 14 bases identical to TRBD2. Unmatched junction bases numbered 8, after V lost 6 bases and J lost 1 base. CDR1 and CDR2 from the germline V gene are SQVTM and ANQGSEA. The CDR3 has 16 residues. The CDR3 DNA reads as TGCAGCGTCAGACTAGCGGGAGGGCCCTCGTCCTACGAGCAGTACTTC. Its protein product is CSVRLAGGPSSYEQYF.

This chain uses TRBV5-1 with TRBJ1-2; tentatively, D is TRBD1 (6 bases). The CDR3 consists of 13 residues. Between the trimmed V and J ends, which lost 4 bases and 3 bases, there was a span of 10 bases. Germline V gene lookup returns CDR1 SGHRS and CDR2 YFSETQ. CDR3 sequence (DNA): TGCGCCAGCAGCCTATGGACAGACTATGGCTACACCTTC. It translates to CASSLWTDYGYTF.

This chain links TRBV9 with TRBJ1-4; 7 bases are shared with TRBD1. V trimming: 7 bases; J trimming: 6 bases; junction bases outside the gene matches: 6. Germline CDR1 SGDLS, CDR2 YYNGEE. The CDR3 sequence is 13 residues long. The DNA of the CDR3 is TGTGCCAGCCAGGGGCAGGGGGATGAAAAACTGTTTTTT. Translated, it gives CASQGQGDEKLFF. Together with reference TRBV9 and TRBJ1-4, the CDR3 gives the full variable domain: DSGVTQTPKHLITATGQRVTLRCSPRSGDLSVYWYQQSLDQGLQFLIQYYNGEERAKGNILERFSAQQFPDLHSELNLSSLELGDSALYFCASQGQGDEKLFFGSGTQLSVL.

The chain carries TRBV11-2 and TRBJ2-7, with D uncertain. V lost 0 bases, J lost 6 bases, and 15 bases lay in between. This CDR3 contains 15 residues. Looked up from germline, CDR1 is SGHAT and CDR2 is FQNNGV. The CDR3 nucleotides are TGTGCCAGCAGCTTAGATCGGAGCCTAAGTCCCGAGCAGTACTTC. It translates to CASSLDRSLSPEQYF.

V is TRBV28 and J is TRBJ1-2; tentative D call: TRBD1 (5 bases). Deletions cut 3 bases from V and 4 bases from J, with 12 bases between. This CDR3 spans 14 amino acids. Germline V gives CDR1 MDHEN, CDR2 SYDVKM. In nucleotides, the CDR3 is TGTGCCAGCAGTTTTGGGGCCAGCCGCTATGGCTACACCTTC. Encoded protein: CASSFGASRYGYTF.

This clone appeared a few times. The V and J genes are TRBV19 and TRBJ2-5; a weak D match, TRBD2 (6 bases). The length of the CDR3 is 15 residues. Deletions cut 3 bases from V and 2 bases from J, with 13 bases between. Germline CDR1 is LNHDA and CDR2 is SQIVND (reference sequence). The CDR3 reads CASSIAGGTQETQYF. For the CDR3, the DNA is TGTGCCAGTAGTATTGCAGGCGGGACTCAAGAGACCCAGTACTTC.

This chain links TRBV9 with TRBJ2-2, with D maybe TRBD1 (5 bases). Germline V gene sequence: CDR1 SGDLS, CDR2 YYNGEE. Trimming took 0 bases from V and 4 from J, leaving 7 bases between them. CDR3 length: 14 residues. CDR3 sequence reads: CASSVGTGTGELFF. CDR3 in DNA: TGTGCCAGCAGCGTAGGAACAGGCACCGGGGAGCTGTTTTTT.

The chain joins TRBV5-1 to TRBJ2-5; TRBD2 aligns across 8 bases. This CDR3 is built from 15 residues. The V gene end was trimmed by 0 bases and the J gene end by 5 bases; junction bases not matched to a gene: 6. The V gene's germline CDR1 is SGHRS and CDR2 YFSETQ. CDR3 DNA: TGCGCCAGCAGCTTGGAGGGTAGCGGGACTGAGACCCAGTACTTC. Its protein is CASSLEGSGTETQYF.

The gene calls are TRBV4-2 and TRBJ2-3, with D possibly being TRBD1 (5 bases). The germline CDR1 and CDR2 sequences are LGHNA and YNFKEQ. There are 14 residues in the CDR3. The V gene lost 1 base and the J gene lost 4 bases, with 9 bases spanning the gap. For the CDR3, the DNA is TGTGCCAGCAGCCAAGGACAGAGCGCAGATACGCAGTATTTT. It encodes CASSQGQSADTQYF.

The CDR3 DNA is TGTGCCACATCGGACAGGGAGGGGTTGGAGCAGTACTTC. Amino acid sequence: CATSDREGLEQYF. The chain couples TRBV27 to TRBJ2-7; tentative D call: TRBD1 (8 bases). V was cut by 10 bases and J by 7 bases, with 20 bases left in between. Germline V gene lookup returns CDR1 MNHEY and CDR2 SMNVEV (reference sequence). CDR3 length equals 13 residues.